This TCR beta chain originates from a study of PD-L1 blockade in urothelial cancer. The method was immunoSEQ multiplex PCR; TCRdb's version includes in-frame clones alone and lacks a portion of them. This sample has fewer than 130,000 clones, with approximately 85% found just once. CDR3 size: 11 residues. Trimming pared 4 bases from V and 6 bases from J, leaving 3 bases between. The germline V gene encodes CDR1 SEHNR and CDR2 FQNEAQ (reference sequence). This sample comprised PBMCs, obtained around atezolizumab (anti-PD-L1) treatment. The gene calls are TRBV7-9 and TRBJ2-2; D not resolved. The source of this sequence is a man in his fifties with urothelial cancer. CDR3: CASSSSGELFF. The DNA for the CDR3 is TGTGCCAGCAGCTCCTCCGGGGAGCTGTTTTTT.